This T cell receptor beta chain was recovered during a study of cytomegalovirus exposure and HLA in healthy donors. Findings of the study overall: Versus the roughly 670-donor mean, an Asian-associated ancestry cluster reportedly showed fewer N-insertions in a later analysis. It is likely that the observed cluster of highly shared sequence variants was a sequencing artifact. Differences between HLA loci emerged in a later analysis of TCR association rates, with DRB1 most and HLA-C fewest. CMV antigen specificity was confirmed in vitro for a few CMV-associated chains.

About this clone: Its antigen remains unidentified.

Germline V gives CDR1 SGHRS, CDR2 YFSETQ. The CDR3 loop spans 15 amino acids. Between the trimmed V and J ends, which lost 4 bases and 2 bases, there was a span of 15 bases. The study ran its PCR with 60 Vbeta and 13 Jbeta primers. Clones were read by immunoSEQ multiplex PCR, and TCRdb kept only the in-frame ones, dropping some. This table has under 150,000 clones, approximately 80% appearing once. V and J are TRBV5-1 and TRBJ2-5; D possibly corresponds to TRBD2 (6 bases). The sequenced sample was PBMCs. The sequence was obtained from a man aged 50 to 60 in good health and CMV-seronegative. The CDR3 nucleotides read TGCGCCAGCAGCCCGCGGGGTTGGGTTCAAGAGACCCAGTACTTC. This gives the protein CASSPRGWVQETQYF.